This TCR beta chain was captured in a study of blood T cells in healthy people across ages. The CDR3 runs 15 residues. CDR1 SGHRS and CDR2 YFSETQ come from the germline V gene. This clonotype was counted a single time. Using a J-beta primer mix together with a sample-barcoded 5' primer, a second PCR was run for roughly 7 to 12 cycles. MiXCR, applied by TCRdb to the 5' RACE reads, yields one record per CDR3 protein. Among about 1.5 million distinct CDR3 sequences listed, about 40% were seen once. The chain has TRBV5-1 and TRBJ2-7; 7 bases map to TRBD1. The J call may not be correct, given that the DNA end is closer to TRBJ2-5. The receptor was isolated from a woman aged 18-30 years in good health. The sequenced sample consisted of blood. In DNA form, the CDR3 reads TGCGCCAGCAGCTTGGACCCGGGACAGCAAGAGACCCAGTACTTC. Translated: CASSLDPGQQETQYF.